Each of the 22 T cell receptor beta chains below was sequenced from the same sample in a study of blood T cell repertoires in COVID-19. Sequencing used immunoSEQ multiplex PCR; TCRdb keeps in-frame clones, though not all of them. There are almost 300,000 clones in the sample; around 90% occur only once, and 1.3% lies in the top ten. Material: peripheral blood. These receptors all come from an older man with acute or convalescent COVID-19.

This chain connects TRBV2 to TRBJ2-1; 9 bases match TRBD1. This CDR3 spans 14 amino acids. Per the germline V gene, CDR1 is SNHLY and CDR2 is FYNNEI. Trimming at V came to 7 bases and at J to 9 bases, leaving 10 bases not matched to a gene. CDR3 nucleotide sequence: TGTGCCAGCAAGCTGGGACAGGGAGGTAGTGAGCAGTTCTTC. Encoded protein: CASKLGQGGSEQFF.

In this sample, this clone turned up many times. The genes are TRBV4-3 and TRBJ1-1; the D is unclear. Germline V gene sequence: CDR1 LGHNA, CDR2 YSLEER. V lost 0 bases, J lost 6 bases, and 11 bases lay in between. This CDR3 is 14 amino acids long. The CDR3 bases are TGCGCCAGCAGCCAAGATCTCGGGTGGGCTGAAGCTTTCTTT. It is translated as CASSQDLGWAEAFF.

The chain has TRBV7-3 and TRBJ2-5; tentatively, D is TRBD2 (6 bases). The CDR3 runs to 15 residues. V was shortened by 2 bases and J by 4 bases, with 14 bases between the two germline ends. Germline values: CDR1 SGHTA, CDR2 FQGTGA. The CDR3 coding sequence is TGTGCCAGCAGCTTACAATCTGGGGGAGGAGAGACCCAGTACTTC. This sequence encodes CASSLQSGGGETQYF.

The rearrangement links TRBV7-2 to TRBJ2-4; TRBD1 agrees at 12 bases. CDR3 length: 17 residues. Looked up from germline, CDR1 is SGHTA and CDR2 is FQGNSA. Trimming took 5 bases from V and 3 from J; bases not matched to a gene: 8. The CDR3 DNA reads TGTGCCAGCAGCCCGGTTGGGACAGGGGGCGGCAAAAACATTCAGTACTTC. It encodes CASSPVGTGGGKNIQYF.

The V call is TRBV5-5, the J call TRBJ2-7, with 9 bases matching TRBD2. The germline gives CDR1 SGHKS, CDR2 YYEKEE (reference sequence). V lost 4 bases, J lost 7 bases, and 9 bases stayed unmatched. The CDR3 is made up of 14 amino acids. CDR3 nucleotide sequence: TGTGCCAGCAGCAGCGGGACTAGCCACTTTGAGCAGTACTTC. Its protein is CASSSGTSHFEQYF.

V is TRBV27 and J is TRBJ1-6, with 7 positions matching TRBD1. Germline V gene lookup returns CDR1 MNHEY and CDR2 SMNVEV (reference sequence). The CDR3 totals 15 residues. V lost 0 bases to trimming and J lost 11 bases; unmatched junction nucleotides: 7. The CDR3 reads CASSLSTGLSTPLHF. In DNA, the CDR3 is TGTGCCAGCAGTTTATCGACAGGGCTTTCCACACCCCTCCACTTT.

V usage is TRBV10-3 and J usage is TRBJ1-3, with D unresolved. Germline lookup yields CDR1 ENHRY and CDR2 SYGVKD. V was clipped by 3 bases and J by 1 base, with 7 bases between them. CDR3 length equals 14 residues. The CDR3 here is CAISDRSSGNTIYF. The DNA for the CDR3 is TGTGCCATCAGTGACCGGTCGTCTGGAAACACCATATATTTT.

The genes are TRBV9 and TRBJ2-5, with D tentatively TRBD2 (5 bases). CDR1 and CDR2 (germline): SGDLS, YYNGEE. With 0 bases removed from V and 5 bases from J, the gap between germline ends came to 11 bases. The CDR3 is made up of 14 amino acids. The CDR3 spells CASSVGPSLETQYF. The CDR3 DNA follows: TGTGCCAGCAGCGTAGGCCCTAGCTTGGAGACCCAGTACTTC.

Regarding this clone: This specimen includes other DNA sequences encoding the same CDR3. The CDR3 DNA sequence: TGTGCCAGCAGCTTAGCGGGAGGGCGGGCCTACAATGAGCAGTTCTTC. It specifies CASSLAGGRAYNEQFF. The chain links TRBV7-9 to TRBJ2-1; 7 nucleotides agree with TRBD2. The germline V gene has CDR1 SEHNR and CDR2 FQNEAQ (reference sequence). The CDR3 is 16 amino acids. Trimming removed 0 bases from V and 2 bases from J; junction bases left unmatched: 4.

The V gene is TRBV28, the J gene TRBJ1-6; D perhaps matches TRBD1 (6 bases). The germline V gene encodes CDR1 MDHEN and CDR2 SYDVKM. The CDR3 length is 16 residues. The V end lost 2 bases, the J end lost 4 bases, and 12 bases lay between the germline ends. In DNA form, the CDR3 reads TGTGCCAGCAGTTTAGGGGGCAGTGGGTATAATTCACCCCTCCACTTT. Amino acid sequence: CASSLGGSGYNSPLHF.

The chain recombines TRBV19 with TRBJ2-7; TRBD2 might be the D (6 bases). V was cut by 3 bases and J by 3 bases, with 15 bases left in between. From germline, CDR1 is LNHDA and CDR2 SQIVND (reference sequence). The CDR3 contains 15 residues. The CDR3 bases are TGTGCCAGTAGTATCAGTGGTGTGGACTACTACGAGCAGTACTTC. Translating gives CASSISGVDYYEQYF. Full variable domain (remainder filled in from reference TRBV19 and TRBJ2-7): DGGITQSPKYLFRKEGQNVTLSCEQNLNHDAMYWYRQDPGQGLRLIYYSQIVNDFQKGDIAEGYSVSREKKESFPLTVTSAQKNPTAFYLCASSISGVDYYEQYFGPGTRLTVT.

The J gene is TRBJ1-2, the V gene TRBV4-2; no clear D gene. Germline V gene sequence: CDR1 LGHNA, CDR2 YNFKEQ. V was clipped by 1 base and J by 2 bases, with 5 bases between them. The length of the CDR3 is 13 residues. The CDR3 nucleotides read TGTGCCAGCAGCCAAGCGGGGAACTATGGCTACACCTTC. Translated: CASSQAGNYGYTF.

This chain uses TRBV27 with TRBJ1-5; 7 nucleotides line up with TRBD1. The CDR3 sequence is 14 residues long. Trimming at V came to 0 bases and at J to 9 bases, leaving 5 bases not matched to a gene. Germline V gene sequence: CDR1 MNHEY, CDR2 SMNVEV (reference sequence). The DNA for the CDR3 is TGTGCCAGCAGTTTATCAGGGGGCTGGGGGCCCCAGCATTTT. Translated: CASSLSGGWGPQHF.

V gene TRBV19 combines with J gene TRBJ1-5; D gene ambiguous. The length of the CDR3 is 13 residues. Germline V lookup: CDR1 LNHDA, CDR2 SQIVND (reference sequence). The V gene lost 4 bases and the J gene lost 2 bases, with 6 bases spanning the gap. CDR3 region: CASSTQGNQPQHF. CDR3 DNA: TGTGCCAGTAGTACCCAGGGCAATCAGCCCCAGCATTTT.

In DNA, the CDR3 is TGTGCCAGCAGTGTGAATATTGGACAGGGTAGTGAAAAACTGTTTTTT. It translates to CASSVNIGQGSEKLFF. The V and J genes are TRBV6-1 and TRBJ1-4; 8 bases align to TRBD1. Unmatched junction bases numbered 11, after V lost 4 bases and J lost 7 bases. This CDR3 contains 16 residues. Germline V gene sequence: CDR1 MNHNS, CDR2 SASEGT.

This clone was recorded once. The chain is built from TRBV27 and TRBJ2-7; 9 nucleotides align to TRBD1. The trim removed 5 bases at V and 0 bases at J, leaving 5 bases unmatched. Germline-derived CDR1 and CDR2 are MNHEY and SMNVEV (reference sequence). This CDR3 contains 15 residues. DNA of the CDR3: TGTGCCAGCAGTCCGAAGGGACAGGGCTCCTACGAGCAGTACTTC. Translating gives CASSPKGQGSYEQYF.

V is TRBV6-5 and J is TRBJ2-7, with TRBD1 as a possible D gene (5 bases). The CDR3 extends over 13 amino acids. V lost 10 bases, J lost 2 bases, and 15 bases lay in between. The germline CDR1 and CDR2 sequences are MNHEY and SVGAGI. CDR3: CATMRQPAYEQYF. CDR3 coding DNA: TGTGCCACCATGCGACAGCCTGCCTACGAGCAGTACTTC.

This clone was seen a single time. The chain recombines TRBV28 with TRBJ1-2; D might be TRBD1 (6 bases). V dropped 6 bases and J dropped 4 bases, with 18 bases sitting between them. This CDR3 is 15 amino acids long. Germline V lookup: CDR1 MDHEN, CDR2 SYDVKM. The CDR3, as DNA: TGTGCCAGCAGGGGAGTAAGGGGGGGCTTCTATGGCTACACCTTC. Protein: CASRGVRGGFYGYTF.

This clone turned up a few times. The chain carries TRBV10-3 and TRBJ1-6; 8 nucleotides line up with TRBD1. This CDR3 region has 14 residues. The germline V gene encodes CDR1 ENHRY and CDR2 SYGVKD. With V trimmed by 8 bases and J by 8 bases, 8 bases remained unmatched. In nucleotides, the CDR3 is TGTGCCATCCGGAAGACAGGGGAAGATTCACCCCTCCACTTT. This codes for CAIRKTGEDSPLHF.

The rearrangement links TRBV4-3 to TRBJ1-4, with 11 positions matching TRBD1. The CDR3 contains 17 residues. CDR1 and CDR2 from the germline V gene are LGHNA and YSLEER. Losses at the gene ends were 1 base for V and 7 bases for J; bases not matched to a gene: 8. CDR3 residues: CASSQGTGGSSGEKLFF. As DNA, the CDR3 is TGCGCCAGCAGCCAAGGGACAGGGGGCTCATCCGGTGAAAAACTGTTTTTT.

CDR3 in DNA: TGCGCCAGCAGCGCGCAAACCGGACTAGCGGGAGATACCCAGTACTTC. This encodes CASSAQTGLAGDTQYF. This chain connects TRBV4-1 to TRBJ2-5, with 13 bases aligning to TRBD2. The trim removed 5 bases at V and 8 bases at J, leaving 11 bases unmatched. The germline V gene has CDR1 MGHRA and CDR2 YSYEKL. This CDR3 has 16 amino acids.

The rearrangement joins TRBV5-4 to TRBJ2-7; D unclear. CDR1 is SGHNT, CDR2 YYREEE, per germline (reference sequence). Deletions cut 4 bases from V and 0 bases from J, with 11 bases between. The CDR3 has 14 residues. This CDR3 is CASSPRLSSYEQYF. CDR3 in DNA: TGTGCCAGCAGCCCGAGACTGAGCTCCTACGAGCAGTACTTC.